The 5 T cell receptor beta chains in this list originate from one sample, sequenced in a study of blood T cell repertoires in COVID-19. Some clones are missing from TCRdb's copy, which holds only in-frame ones; the method was immunoSEQ multiplex PCR. In the table there are roughly 260,000 clones, approximately 85% of which are singletons. The sample comprised peripheral blood. The source of these receptors is a woman in her 70s with acute or convalescent COVID-19.

This chain links TRBV19 with TRBJ1-1; the match to TRBD1 covers 7 bases. V shed 3 bases, J shed 8 bases, and the junction held 12 bases outside the gene matches. This CDR3 is built from 15 residues. Looked up from germline, CDR1 is LNHDA and CDR2 is SQIVND (reference sequence). The DNA for the CDR3 is TGTGCCAGTAGTATGGCGACAGGGTATGGAGGGGAAGCTTTCTTT. It is translated as CASSMATGYGGEAFF.

The J gene is TRBJ2-7, the V gene TRBV20-1; tentative D call: TRBD1 (6 bases). The V end was cut by 3 bases, the J end by 3 bases, with 9 bases between. Germline CDR1 DFQATT, CDR2 SNEGSKA (reference sequence). CDR3 size: 12 residues. The CDR3 is CSASPRGYEQYF. The CDR3, as DNA: TGCAGTGCTAGTCCCAGGGGCTACGAGCAGTACTTC.

The chain has TRBV30 and TRBJ1-3; D ambiguous. The CDR3 loop spans 12 amino acids. Germline lookup yields CDR1 GTSNPN and CDR2 SVGIG (reference sequence). V lost 5 bases and J 3 bases, leaving 8 bases between the germline ends. For the CDR3, the DNA is TGTGCCTGGGAATCGGGTGGAAACACCATATATTTT. Its protein is CAWESGGNTIYF. Complete variable domain (other parts from reference TRBV30 and TRBJ1-3): SQTIHQWPATLVQPVGSPLSLECTVEGTSNPNLYWYRQAAGRGLQLLFYSVGIGQISSEVPQNLSASRPQDRQFILSSKKLLLSDSGFYLCAWESGGNTIYFGEGSWLTVV.

V and J are TRBV6-5 and TRBJ1-1, with 9 bases fitting TRBD1. The germline V gene has CDR1 MNHEY and CDR2 SVGAGI. The CDR3 runs to 15 residues. With 4 bases clipped from V and 2 bases from J, the junction kept 5 bases outside the gene matches. The CDR3 DNA reads TGTGCCAGCAGTTTCAACAGGGGGCTTAACACTGAAGCTTTCTTT. This codes for CASSFNRGLNTEAFF.

Written as DNA, the CDR3 is TGTGCCAGCAGCTCCGGGACAGCAGACTCCTCTGGAAACACCATATATTTT. Protein sequence: CASSSGTADSSGNTIYF. The chain recombines TRBV5-8 with TRBJ1-3, with 7 bases that match TRBD1. V shed 3 bases, J shed 0 bases, and the junction held 9 bases outside the gene matches. In germline, CDR1 is SGHTS, CDR2 YDEGEE. This CDR3 region has 17 residues.